Listed below are T cell receptor beta chains from one sample, sequenced in a study of CD8+ T cells in alopecia areata. The protocol was immunoSEQ multiplex PCR, while the TCRdb copy is restricted to in-frame clones and leaves out a portion. In the table there are around 200,000 clones, 55% to 70% of which are singletons. The sequencing here drew on CD4+ T cells sorted from blood, taken at week 4, from a patient treated with tofacitinib. These receptor sequences come from a human donor with alopecia areata. Each CDR3 is given with its conserved first and last residue. The order of the fields is D gene, J gene, clone size, V gene, CDR3 protein, CDR3 DNA. A D gene is named only where the DNA matches it firmly. Expanded clones are given a class, and other clones once, few, many or no size at all.

d_gene: .; j_gene: TRBJ2-2; abundance: once; v_gene: TRBV2; CDR3aa: CASLQGGNTGELFF; CDR3nt: TGTGCCAGCCTCCAGGGGGGAAACACCGGGGAGCTGTTTTTT
d_gene: .; j_gene: TRBJ1-5; abundance: .; v_gene: TRBV5-1; CDR3aa: CASSLSPGDQPQHF; CDR3nt: TGCGCCAGCAGCCTATCGCCGGGTGATCAGCCCCAGCATTTT
d_gene: .; j_gene: TRBJ2-7; abundance: .; v_gene: TRBV4-3; CDR3aa: CASSQEGQNRYEQYF; CDR3nt: TGCGCCAGCAGCCAAGAAGGGCAGAACCGTTACGAGCAGTACTTC
d_gene: .; j_gene: TRBJ2-7; abundance: .; v_gene: TRBV2; CDR3aa: CASETSSYEQYF; CDR3nt: TGTGCCAGCGAGACAAGTTCCTACGAGCAGTACTTC
d_gene: .; j_gene: TRBJ2-5; abundance: many; v_gene: TRBV4-2; CDR3aa: CASSQVHDAGETQYF; CDR3nt: TGTGCCAGCAGCCAAGTGCACGACGCGGGGGAGACCCAGTACTTC
d_gene: .; j_gene: TRBJ2-7; abundance: .; v_gene: TRBV30; CDR3aa: CAWNRPGGPGEQYF; CDR3nt: TGTGCCTGGAACAGGCCCGGGGGGCCGGGAGAGCAGTACTTC
d_gene: .; j_gene: TRBJ2-6; abundance: .; v_gene: TRBV29-1; CDR3aa: CSVVSGKSSGANVLTF; CDR3nt: TGCAGCGTTGTCAGTGGAAAAAGCTCTGGGGCCAACGTCCTGACTTTC
d_gene: TRBD1; j_gene: TRBJ2-7; abundance: .; v_gene: TRBV6-6; CDR3aa: CASERQGSYEQYF; CDR3nt: TGTGCCAGTGAGCGACAGGGCTCCTACGAGCAGTACTTC
d_gene: .; j_gene: TRBJ1-2; abundance: .; v_gene: TRBV6-6; CDR3aa: CASSYEGRYGYTF; CDR3nt: TGTGCCAGCAGTTACGAGGGTAGATATGGCTACACCTTC
d_gene: TRBD1; j_gene: TRBJ2-5; abundance: .; v_gene: TRBV25-1; CDR3aa: CASSDRVQETQYF; CDR3nt: TGTGCCAGCAGCGACAGGGTACAAGAGACCCAGTACTTC
d_gene: TRBD2; j_gene: TRBJ2-3; abundance: few; v_gene: TRBV11-2; CDR3aa: CASSKTTSGDTDTQYF; CDR3nt: TGTGCCAGCAGCAAAACGACTAGCGGGGACACAGATACGCAGTATTTT
d_gene: .; j_gene: TRBJ2-1; abundance: .; v_gene: TRBV11-3; CDR3aa: CASSLRGAPYNEQFF; CDR3nt: TGTGCCAGCAGCTTACGGGGGGCCCCCTACAATGAGCAGTTCTTC
d_gene: TRBD1; j_gene: TRBJ2-2; abundance: .; v_gene: TRBV5-6; CDR3aa: CASSFPQGAGTGELFF; CDR3nt: TGTGCCAGCAGCTTCCCACAGGGGGCAGGGACCGGGGAGCTGTTTTTT
d_gene: .; j_gene: TRBJ1-2; abundance: .; v_gene: TRBV7-2; CDR3aa: CASSSLGLGSTNYGYTF; CDR3nt: TGTGCCAGCAGCTCCCTGGGACTGGGGTCGACTAACTATGGCTACACCTTC
d_gene: TRBD2; j_gene: TRBJ2-1; abundance: .; v_gene: TRBV2; CDR3aa: CASSFGLGLFF; CDR3nt: TGTGCCAGCAGTTTCGGACTAGGGCTGTTCTTC
d_gene: TRBD1; j_gene: TRBJ1-4; abundance: once; v_gene: TRBV5-1; CDR3aa: CASSSGQGAEKLFF; CDR3nt: TGCGCCAGCAGCTCGGGACAGGGGGCCGAAAAACTGTTTTTT
d_gene: .; j_gene: TRBJ1-2; abundance: .; v_gene: TRBV6-5; CDR3aa: CASSGTLYYGYTF; CDR3nt: TGTGCCAGCAGCGGGACCCTCTACTATGGCTACACCTTC
d_gene: TRBD2; j_gene: TRBJ2-1; abundance: few; v_gene: TRBV11-2; CDR3aa: CASSRAGSHNEQFF; CDR3nt: TGTGCCAGCAGCCGAGCGGGGTCCCACAATGAGCAGTTCTTC
d_gene: TRBD1; j_gene: TRBJ1-4; abundance: .; v_gene: TRBV14; CDR3aa: CASSLSRDRGTNEKLFF; CDR3nt: TGTGCCAGCAGCCTGTCCCGGGACAGGGGAACTAATGAAAAACTGTTTTTT
d_gene: TRBD1; j_gene: TRBJ1-1; abundance: .; v_gene: TRBV14; CDR3aa: CASSTSGTVGTEAFF; CDR3nt: TGTGCCAGCAGTACTAGCGGGACAGTAGGGACTGAAGCTTTCTTT
d_gene: TRBD1; j_gene: TRBJ2-7; abundance: .; v_gene: TRBV4-2; CDR3aa: CASSQDPGGEQYF; CDR3nt: TGTGCCAGCAGCCAAGATCCAGGGGGCGAGCAGTACTTC
d_gene: .; j_gene: TRBJ1-1; abundance: once; v_gene: TRBV7-2; CDR3aa: CASSPGLMNTEAFF; CDR3nt: TGTGCCAGCAGCCCCGGCCTGATGAACACTGAAGCTTTCTTT
d_gene: TRBD1; j_gene: TRBJ2-7; abundance: .; v_gene: TRBV7-2; CDR3aa: CASSAYRGSYEQYF; CDR3nt: TGTGCCAGCAGCGCGTACAGGGGTTCCTACGAGCAGTACTTC
d_gene: .; j_gene: TRBJ1-4; abundance: .; v_gene: TRBV11-3; CDR3aa: CASSLGGEEKLFF; CDR3nt: TGTGCCAGCAGCTTAGGAGGGGAGGAAAAACTGTTTTTT
d_gene: .; j_gene: TRBJ1-5; abundance: .; v_gene: TRBV15; CDR3aa: CATSRDDLGFQPQHF; CDR3nt: TGTGCCACCAGCAGAGACGACCTCGGCTTTCAGCCCCAGCATTTT
d_gene: .; j_gene: TRBJ1-1; abundance: .; v_gene: TRBV29-1; CDR3aa: CSVVRGGNTEAFF; CDR3nt: TGCAGCGTAGTCAGGGGAGGAAACACTGAAGCTTTCTTT
d_gene: TRBD1; j_gene: TRBJ1-2; abundance: .; v_gene: TRBV29-1; CDR3aa: CSVSGTEGDYGYTF; CDR3nt: TGCAGCGTATCAGGGACAGAAGGGGACTATGGCTACACCTTC